This T cell receptor (beta chain) was sequenced for a study of blood T cells in healthy people across ages. In the study overall: There was about one barcoded beta molecule captured by template switching per two T cells. Study-level findings and limits: Changes seen in expanded clonotypes were possibly confounded by donor CMV status left unknown.

With 0 bases removed from V and 2 bases from J, the gap between germline ends came to 13 bases. The CDR3 extends over 16 amino acids. CDR1 and CDR2 (germline): LGHNA, YNFKEQ. On this clonotype itself: Antigen unknown.

Primed by a sample-barcoded 5' primer and a J-beta primer mix, a second PCR proceeded for 7 to 11 cycles. Via MiXCR, TCRdb re-called the 5' RACE reads, giving one row per CDR3 protein. The sample shows fewer than 600,000 distinct CDR3 sequences, about 26% of them seen only once. The same sample was also used in a study of T cells of mothers and their children. That report notes: Maternal samples each gave over 8.5 million TCR beta CDR3 reads, and child samples several million each.

The chain links TRBV4-2 to TRBJ2-5; tentative D call: TRBD2 (5 bases). Sequenced sample: blood. The receptor was isolated from a boy under 10 years old in good health. The CDR3 DNA sequence: TGTGCCAGCAGCCAAGATCTAGACGGGAATCAAGAGACCCAGTACTTC. This codes for CASSQDLDGNQETQYF.